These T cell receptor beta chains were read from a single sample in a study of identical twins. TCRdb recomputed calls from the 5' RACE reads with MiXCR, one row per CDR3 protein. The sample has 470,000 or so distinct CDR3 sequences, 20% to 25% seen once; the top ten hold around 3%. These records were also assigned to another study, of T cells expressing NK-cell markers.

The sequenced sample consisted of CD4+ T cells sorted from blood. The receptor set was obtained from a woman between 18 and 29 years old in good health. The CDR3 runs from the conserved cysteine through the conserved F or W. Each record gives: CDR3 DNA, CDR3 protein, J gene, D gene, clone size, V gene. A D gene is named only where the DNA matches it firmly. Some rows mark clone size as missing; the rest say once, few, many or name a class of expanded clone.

TGTGCCAGCAGCTTGTGGGCAGACTATGGCTACACCTTC | CASSLWADYGYTF | TRBJ1-2 | - | few | TRBV5-5
TGTGCCAGCAGCGGGAGGCAGGGTGCTAGCGAGCAGTACTTC | CASSGRQGASEQYF | TRBJ2-7 | TRBD2 | - | TRBV6-1
TGTGCCACCAGCAGACAGGGGAACTATGGCTACACCTTC | CATSRQGNYGYTF | TRBJ1-2 | - | few | TRBV15
TGTGCCAGCAGCTTTACTAGCGGGGGGCCTCAAGAGACCCAGTACTTC | CASSFTSGGPQETQYF | TRBJ2-5 | TRBD2 | few | TRBV9
TGTGCCAGCTCACCTGTGACCGGGACAGGGGAGGAGCAGTTCTTC | CASSPVTGTGEEQFF | TRBJ2-1 | TRBD1 | few | TRBV18
TGTGCCTTGACCTCGCAATACAATGAGCAGTTCTTC | CALTSQYNEQFF | TRBJ2-1 | - | few | TRBV30
TGTGCCACCAGCAGAGAGGGGGGGACAGGCACAGATACGCAGTATTTT | CATSREGGTGTDTQYF | TRBJ2-3 | - | - | TRBV15
TGTGCCAGCAGCCAGTCAGGGGAGTTCGGGAAACTGTTTTTT | CASSQSGEFGKLFF | TRBJ1-4 | - | - | TRBV3-1
TGTGCCAGCAGCCATCAGACGGTGGGGCGGGATTCCCGCTCCTACAATGAGCAGTTCTTC | CASSHQTVGRDSRSYNEQFF | TRBJ2-1 | - | few | TRBV3-1
TGTGCCAGCAGCCCGGGGGACACTGAAGCTTTCTTT | CASSPGDTEAFF | TRBJ1-1 | - | - | TRBV7-3
TGTGCCAGCAGACCCCTCGGACTAGCGGGTTACAATGAGCAGCTCTTC | CASRPLGLAGYNEQLF | TRBJ2-1 | TRBD2 | - | TRBV12-3/TRBV12-4
TGTGCCAGCAGTTACCAACATAGCTCCTACAATGAGCAGTTCTTC | CASSYQHSSYNEQFF | TRBJ2-1 | - | - | TRBV6-2/TRBV6-3
TGTGCCACCGCCGGGGGGGTCGACGAGCAGTACTTC | CATAGGVDEQYF | TRBJ2-7 | TRBD2 | - | TRBV10-3
TGTGCCAGCAGTGATGGGCAGGTTCCTAACTATGGCTACACCTTC | CASSDGQVPNYGYTF | TRBJ1-2 | - | - | TRBV2
TGTGCCAGCAGTCCCGGGCCCGGGGCCTACAATGAGCAGTTCTTC | CASSPGPGAYNEQFF | TRBJ2-1 | - | - | TRBV6-1
TGTGCTTGCGGGGTTACTCGCAATGAGCAGTTCTTC | CACGVTRNEQFF | TRBJ2-1 | - | - | TRBV2
TGCGCCAGCAGCTTGGAAACGAAGGGAGGCGAGCAGTACTTC | CASSLETKGGEQYF | TRBJ2-7 | - | - | TRBV5-1
TGTGCCAGCAGCTTAGCGAGGACGGCTGAAGCTTTCTTT | CASSLARTAEAFF | TRBJ1-1 | - | few | TRBV7-8
TGTGCCAGCAGACCCGGGACACACACAGATACGCAGTATTTT | CASRPGTHTDTQYF | TRBJ2-3 | - | few | TRBV6-1
TGTGCCAGCAGCTGGGGACGCGCAGGAGACGAGCAGTACTTC | CASSWGRAGDEQYF | TRBJ2-7 | - | - | TRBV5-4